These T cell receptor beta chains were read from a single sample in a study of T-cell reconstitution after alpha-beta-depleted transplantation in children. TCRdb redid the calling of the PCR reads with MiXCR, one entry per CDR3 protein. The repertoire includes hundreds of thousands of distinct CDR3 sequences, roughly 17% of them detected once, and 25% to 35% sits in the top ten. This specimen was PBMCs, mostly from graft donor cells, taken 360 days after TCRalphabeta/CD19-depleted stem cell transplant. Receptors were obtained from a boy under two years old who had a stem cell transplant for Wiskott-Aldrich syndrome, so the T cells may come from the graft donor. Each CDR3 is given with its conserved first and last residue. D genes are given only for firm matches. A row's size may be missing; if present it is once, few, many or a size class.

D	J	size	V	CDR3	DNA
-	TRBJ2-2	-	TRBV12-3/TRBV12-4	CASRSGTWNTGELFF	TGTGCCAGCAGATCCGGGACCTGGAACACCGGGGAGCTGTTTTTT
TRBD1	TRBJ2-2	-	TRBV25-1	CASSEDRGNTGELFF	TGTGCCAGCAGTGAGGACAGGGGGAACACCGGGGAGCTGTTTTTT
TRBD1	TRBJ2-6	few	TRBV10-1	CASTTLSGQGTSGANVLTF	TGCGCCAGCACCACTCTCTCGGGACAGGGAACTTCTGGGGCCAACGTCCTGACTTTC
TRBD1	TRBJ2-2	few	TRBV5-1	CASSLEWTGFSTGELFF	TGCGCCAGCAGCTTGGAATGGACAGGGTTCTCCACCGGGGAGCTGTTTTTT
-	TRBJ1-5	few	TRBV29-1	CSAQRSSNQPQHF	TGCAGCGCCCAAAGATCTAGCAATCAGCCCCAGCATTTT
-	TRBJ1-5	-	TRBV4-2	CASSQSAYQPQHF	TGTGCCAGCAGCCAATCAGCTTATCAGCCCCAGCATTTT
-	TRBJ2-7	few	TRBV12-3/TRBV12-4	CASSFGVRNEQYF	TGTGCCAGCAGTTTTGGGGTTAGGAACGAGCAGTACTTC
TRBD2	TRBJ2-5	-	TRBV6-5	CASSFSGLAGDRETQYF	TGTGCCAGCAGTTTTTCGGGACTAGCGGGAGACAGGGAGACCCAGTACTTC
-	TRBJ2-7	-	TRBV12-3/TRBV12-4	CATRTRYSYEQYF	TGTGCCACTCGTACCCGGTACTCCTACGAGCAGTACTTC
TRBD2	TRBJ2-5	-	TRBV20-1	CSASRLAGGRAETQYF	TGCAGTGCTAGCAGACTAGCGGGGGGACGAGCGGAGACCCAGTACTTC
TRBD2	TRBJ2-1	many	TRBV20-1	CSARDGTNSYNEQFF	TGCAGTGCGCGAGACGGGACTAACTCCTACAATGAGCAGTTCTTC
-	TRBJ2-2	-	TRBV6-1	CASSPSRKWTHTGELFF	TGTGCCAGCAGTCCGTCGAGGAAGTGGACCCACACCGGGGAGCTGTTTTTT
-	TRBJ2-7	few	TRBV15	CATSRDGGIGEQYF	TGTGCCACCAGCAGAGATGGGGGGATAGGCGAGCAGTACTTC
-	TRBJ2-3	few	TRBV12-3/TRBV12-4	CASSPRYLFIRTDTQYF	TGTGCCAGCAGTCCCCGTTACCTCTTCATTCGCACAGATACGCAGTATTTT
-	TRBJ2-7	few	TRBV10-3	CAIYDGMGDYEQYF	TGTGCCATCTACGACGGGATGGGGGACTACGAGCAGTACTTC
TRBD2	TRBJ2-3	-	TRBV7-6	CASSLGSGRSGGASTQYF	TGTGCCAGCAGCTTAGGGTCTGGCCGTAGCGGGGGGGCCAGTACGCAGTATTTT
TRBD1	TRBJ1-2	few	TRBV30	CAWSVWDSYGYTF	TGTGCCTGGAGTGTCTGGGACAGCTATGGCTACACCTTC
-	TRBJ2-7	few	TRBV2	CASKGGRYEQYF	TGTGCCAGCAAGGGGGGCCGGTACGAGCAGTACTTC
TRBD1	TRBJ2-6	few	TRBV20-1	CSAYGKNRGRLANVLTF	TGCAGTGCTTATGGGAAAAACAGGGGGCGGTTGGCCAACGTCCTGACTTTC
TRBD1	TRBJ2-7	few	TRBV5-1	CASSTRTGLYEQYF	TGCGCCAGCAGCACCCGGACAGGGCTCTACGAGCAGTACTTC
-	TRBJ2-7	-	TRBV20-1	CSARGLPTGEQYF	TGCAGTGCCCGTGGATTGCCTACCGGCGAGCAGTACTTC
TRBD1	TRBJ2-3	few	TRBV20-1	CSGQGAGDTQYF	TGCAGTGGACAGGGGGCGGGGGATACGCAGTATTTT